Below, 15 T cell receptor beta chains from the same sample are listed, as sequenced in a study of shared clonotypes between healthy human individuals. Produced via immunoSEQ multiplex PCR; TCRdb's table is partial and in-frame only. In the table there are 2.5 million or so clones, more than 80% of which are singletons. The sample taken for sequencing was naive CD4+ T cells sorted from blood. This sample's subset: CD45RA+ positively selected. Receptors originate from a man in his late teens or twenties in good health.

The V gene is TRBV7-9, the J gene TRBJ2-3, with 8 positions matching TRBD1. V was pared by 3 bases and J by 2 bases, with 7 bases of the junction left unmatched. CDR3 length: 16 amino acids. Germline V gene sequence: CDR1 SEHNR, CDR2 FQNEAQ (reference sequence). The chain's CDR3 is CASSFDRGSPTDTQYF. Here the CDR3 DNA reads TGTGCCAGCAGCTTCGACAGGGGATCCCCCACAGATACGCAGTATTTT.

The chain uses TRBV28 and TRBJ1-2; D uncertain. V was pared by 7 bases and J by 0 bases, with 15 bases between. Per the germline V gene, CDR1 is MDHEN and CDR2 is SYDVKM. This CDR3 spans 15 amino acids. The CDR3 here is CASTSSGVANYGYTF. The DNA for the CDR3 is TGTGCCAGCACCTCATCCGGGGTTGCTAACTATGGCTACACCTTC.

In its sample, this clone was seen once. V usage is TRBV4-1 and J usage is TRBJ1-6; no clear D gene. Trimming took off 5 bases at V and 7 bases at J, with 21 bases between the two ends. The CDR3 sequence is 17 residues long. Germline V gives CDR1 MGHRA, CDR2 YSYEKL. The CDR3 here is CASSGRDHRSKNSPLHF. The DNA for the CDR3 is TGCGCCAGCAGCGGGCGGGATCACCGTTCTAAGAATTCACCCCTCCACTTT.

This chain uses TRBV6-6 with TRBJ1-5; D may be TRBD1 (5 bases). This CDR3 is built from 14 residues. V was trimmed by 6 bases and J by 3 bases, leaving 12 bases between them. CDR1 is MNHNY, CDR2 SVGAGI, per germline (reference sequence). The CDR3 sequence is CASSREALNQPQHF. CDR3 sequence (DNA): TGTGCCAGCAGCAGGGAGGCCCTCAATCAGCCCCAGCATTTT.

This sequence joins TRBV9 and TRBJ2-3; 7 nucleotides align to TRBD2. V was clipped by 0 bases and J by 8 bases; unmatched bases: 9. CDR1 SGDLS and CDR2 YYNGEE come from the germline V gene. The CDR3 sequence is 15 residues long. Written as DNA, the CDR3 is TGTGCCAGCAGCGTAGGCGTGGGAGGGCAAGGTACGCAGTATTTT. Its translation: CASSVGVGGQGTQYF. The whole variable domain, remainder taken from reference TRBV9 and TRBJ2-3, is DSGVTQTPKHLITATGQRVTLRCSPRSGDLSVYWYQQSLDQGLQFLIQYYNGEERAKGNILERFSAQQFPDLHSELNLSSLELGDSALYFCASSVGVGGQGTQYFGPGTRLTVL.

This rearrangement joins TRBV5-1 to TRBJ2-3; D not resolved. The CDR3 runs 15 residues. The V end was cut by 1 base, the J end by 2 bases, with 11 bases between. Germline V gene lookup returns CDR1 SGHRS and CDR2 YFSETQ. The CDR3 DNA is TGCGCCAGCAGCTTGTCACTCCAGCCCACAGATACGCAGTATTTT. Translated: CASSLSLQPTDTQYF. The variable domain in full, completed from reference TRBV5-1 and TRBJ2-3, reads KAGVTQTPRYLIKTRGQQVTLSCSPISGHRSVSWYQQTPGQGLQFLFEYFSETQRNKGNFPGRFSGRQFSNSRSEMNVSTLELGDSALYLCASSLSLQPTDTQYFGPGTRLTVL.

The gene calls are TRBV29-1 and TRBJ1-1; the D gene is possibly TRBD1 (6 bases). V was clipped by 6 bases and J by 4 bases, with 18 bases between them. Per germline, CDR1 SQVTM and CDR2 ANQGSEA. The CDR3 is made up of 14 amino acids. The CDR3 DNA sequence: TGCAGCGTCCGGATAAACAGGGCGGGCACTGAAGCTTTCTTT. Its translation is CSVRINRAGTEAFF.

The V call is TRBV11-3, the J call TRBJ2-7; weak D call: TRBD1 (5 bases). V was cut by 2 bases and J by 2 bases, with 10 bases left in between. CDR3 length: 14 residues. The germline CDR1 and CDR2 sequences are SGHNT and YENEEA. This chain's CDR3 is CASSLSGLPYEQYF. The CDR3 DNA follows: TGTGCCAGCAGCTTATCAGGGCTCCCCTACGAGCAGTACTTC.

This chain joins TRBV11-2 and TRBJ2-5; D unresolved. Germline lookup yields CDR1 SGHAT and CDR2 FQNNGV. V lost 7 bases, J lost 5 bases, and 14 bases lay in between. This CDR3 spans 13 amino acids. Here the CDR3 DNA reads TGTGCCAGCAATTTAAATCTGGGGGAGACCCAGTACTTC. Protein product: CASNLNLGETQYF.

The chain links TRBV12-5 to TRBJ2-7, with D hard to call. Germline CDR1 LGHNT, CDR2 FRNRAP. Trimming shortened V by 6 bases and J by 2 bases, and 11 bases separated the two germline ends. The CDR3 extends over 13 amino acids. The CDR3 DNA is TGTGCTAGTGGCCCGCCCAACCCCTACGAGCAGTACTTC. It is translated as CASGPPNPYEQYF. Looking up the rest from reference TRBV12-5 and TRBJ2-7 gives the full variable domain: DARVTQTPRHKVTEMGQEVTMRCQPILGHNTVFWYRQTMMQGLELLAYFRNRAPLDDSGMPKDRFSAEMPDATLATLKIQPSEPRDSAVYFCASGPPNPYEQYFGPGTRLTVT.

This chain uses TRBV29-1 with TRBJ1-3; D possibly corresponds to TRBD1 (5 bases). CDR3 length: 12 residues. Germline assignment: CDR1 SQVTM and CDR2 ANQGSEA. V lost 3 bases to trimming and J lost 4 bases, with 7 bases between them. This CDR3 reads CSVDGAGNTIYF. The CDR3 nucleotides read TGCAGCGTTGATGGGGCCGGAAACACCATATATTTT.

The CDR3 loop is CAWTPKNYGYTF. In nucleotides, the CDR3 is TGTGCCTGGACTCCAAAAAACTATGGCTACACCTTC. This sequence joins TRBV30 and TRBJ1-2; D is ambiguous. V was trimmed by 4 bases and J by 2 bases, leaving 8 bases between them. The CDR3 is made up of 12 amino acids. The germline gives CDR1 GTSNPN, CDR2 SVGIG (reference sequence).

The J gene is TRBJ1-2, the V gene TRBV30; no clear D gene. Germline V gene sequence: CDR1 GTSNPN, CDR2 SVGIG (reference sequence). The CDR3 length is 10 residues. V was cut by 5 bases and J by 13 bases, with 14 bases left in between. The CDR3 region has the DNA TGTGCCTGGGGACTTCCCCGACCCACCTTC. Its protein is CAWGLPRPTF.

A note on this clone: Other DNA sequences in the sample encode the same CDR3. The gene calls are TRBV2 and TRBJ1-1; D is ambiguous. Trimming removed 3 bases at V and 5 bases at J, with 7 bases between. CDR3 length: 12 residues. Germline CDR1 and CDR2: SNHLY and FYNNEI. CDR3 region: CASSESSTEAFF. As DNA, the CDR3 is TGTGCCAGCAGTGAGTCAAGTACTGAAGCTTTCTTT.

The gene calls are TRBV10-3 and TRBJ2-1; D is uncertain. This CDR3 is 12 amino acids long. Trimming left V 2 bases short and J 9 bases short, with 8 bases between. Per germline, CDR1 ENHRY and CDR2 SYGVKD. The CDR3 sequence: CAISEGVAEQFF. The CDR3 nucleotides are TGTGCCATCAGTGAGGGGGTGGCTGAGCAGTTCTTC.